The 27 T cell receptor beta chains below come from one sample, sequenced in a study of cytomegalovirus exposure and HLA in healthy donors. The PCR had 60 Vbeta and 13 Jbeta primers. Profiling relied on immunoSEQ multiplex PCR, and the TCRdb table lists in-frame clones only, not all of them. The sample contains some 150,000 clones, approximately 80% of which appear only once. The sequencing input was PBMCs. The source of these receptors is a woman aged 25 to 39 in good health and CMV-seropositive.

V is TRBV28 and J is TRBJ1-2, with 12 bases lining up with TRBD1. This CDR3 spans 17 amino acids. The germline gives CDR1 MDHEN, CDR2 SYDVKM. V dropped 6 bases and J dropped 4; count of bases not matched to a gene: 12. CDR3 region: CASSSPGQGAPGYGYTF. CDR3 sequence (DNA): TGTGCCAGCAGCTCACCGGGACAGGGGGCGCCCGGCTATGGCTACACCTTC.

This clone appeared a single time. The chain employs TRBV2 and TRBJ2-2, with 13 bases that match TRBD2. The ends lost 5 bases at V and 5 bases at J; junction bases unmatched: 5. This CDR3 region has 16 residues. CDR1 is SNHLY, CDR2 FYNNEI, per germline. The CDR3, as DNA: TGTGCCAGCAGTTTACTAGCGGGGGGGCCGACCGGGGAGCTGTTTTTT. Amino acids: CASSLLAGGPTGELFF.

This clone was seen once. The chain is built from TRBV5-1 and TRBJ1-4, with a tentative D call TRBD1 (5 bases). The germline gives CDR1 SGHRS, CDR2 YFSETQ. The CDR3 loop spans 15 amino acids. Deletions cut 2 bases from V and 6 bases from J, with 14 bases between. The CDR3 nucleotides are TGCGCCAGCAGCTTAGGGGAAAGGGAGGATGAAAAACTGTTTTTT. This encodes CASSLGEREDEKLFF.

This chain uses TRBV4-1 with TRBJ2-3, with D tentatively TRBD1 (6 bases). CDR3 length: 17 residues. Per germline, CDR1 MGHRA and CDR2 YSYEKL. Trimming took 1 base from V and 2 from J, leaving 16 bases between them. CDR3 region: CASSQGTDSLNTDTQYF. Written as DNA, the CDR3 is TGCGCCAGCAGCCAAGGGACAGACAGTCTCAACACAGATACGCAGTATTTT.

This clone was counted between two and nine times. The CDR3: CASSQVGGQETQYF. DNA of the CDR3: TGCGCCAGCAGCCAAGTAGGAGGACAAGAGACCCAGTACTTC. The V call is TRBV4-1, the J call TRBJ2-5; D might be TRBD2 (5 bases). This CDR3 is built from 14 residues. Germline loops: CDR1 MGHRA, CDR2 YSYEKL. Trimming left V 1 base short and J 2 bases short, with 8 bases between.

V usage is TRBV19 and J usage is TRBJ2-7; no reliable D call. CDR1 is LNHDA and CDR2 is SQIVND in the germline V gene (reference sequence). The length of the CDR3 is 13 residues. V shed 3 bases and J shed 3 bases, with 9 bases lying between them. The CDR3 region has the DNA TGTGCCAGTAGTATCGGCAGGTACTACGAGCAGTACTTC. Translated, it gives CASSIGRYYEQYF.

V is TRBV11-2 and J is TRBJ2-2, with D possibly matching TRBD1 (5 bases). CDR1 and CDR2 (germline): SGHAT, FQNNGV. V lost 0 bases and J 0 bases, leaving 11 bases between the germline ends. The CDR3 runs 17 residues. The CDR3 region is CASSLDQGRTNTGELFF. CDR3 nucleotide sequence: TGTGCCAGCAGCTTAGATCAGGGCAGGACGAACACCGGGGAGCTGTTTTTT.

In its sample, this clone was seen a few times. The V call is TRBV5-6, the J call TRBJ1-5; tentative D call: TRBD1 (6 bases). Germline V gives CDR1 SGHDT, CDR2 YYEEEE. V lost 0 bases and J 3 bases, leaving 16 bases between the germline ends. The CDR3 has 17 residues. The CDR3 bases are TGTGCCAGCAGCTTGGGCCCCCTGACAGGTTACAATCAGCCCCAGCATTTT. Translated, it gives CASSLGPLTGYNQPQHF.

The chain combines TRBV2 with TRBJ2-5, with 9 bases lining up with TRBD1. The CDR3 runs 17 residues. Trimming cost V 3 bases and J 4 bases; bases outside gene matches: 12. Per the germline V gene, CDR1 is SNHLY and CDR2 is FYNNEI. The CDR3, as DNA: TGTGCCAGCAGTGATGCTTGGGGACAGGGTTTGTTAGAGACCCAGTACTTC. Translated: CASSDAWGQGLLETQYF.

The chain carries TRBV4-2 and TRBJ1-1; TRBD1 is a possible D gene (6 bases). The CDR3 spans 15 residues. The V end lost 0 bases, the J end lost 1 base, and 9 bases lay between the germline ends. Germline V CDR1 and CDR2: LGHNA, YNFKEQ. The CDR3 loop is CASSQDPQGNTEAFF. CDR3 coding DNA: TGTGCCAGCAGCCAAGACCCACAGGGGAACACTGAAGCTTTCTTT.

The DNA for the CDR3 is TGTGCCAGCAGTGAAGCGCTTCGAGGGGGGGCCAGAGAGACCCAGTACTTC. Amino acid sequence: CASSEALRGGARETQYF. V usage is TRBV2 and J usage is TRBJ2-5, with D perhaps TRBD2 (7 bases). This CDR3 has 17 amino acids. The germline gives CDR1 SNHLY, CDR2 FYNNEI. V lost 0 bases, J lost 4 bases, and 18 bases lay in between.

V usage is TRBV30 and J usage is TRBJ2-7; possibly TRBD2 for D (6 bases). Germline V gene lookup returns CDR1 GTSNPN and CDR2 SVGIG (reference sequence). V dropped 0 bases and J dropped 2 bases, with 8 bases sitting between them. The CDR3 is made up of 13 amino acids. DNA of the CDR3: TGTGCCTGGAGTGTAGGCGGGACCTACGAGCAGTACTTC. It encodes CAWSVGGTYEQYF. The complete variable domain, with remaining parts taken from reference TRBV30 and TRBJ2-7, reads SQTIHQWPATLVQPVGSPLSLECTVEGTSNPNLYWYRQAAGRGLQLLFYSVGIGQISSEVPQNLSASRPQDRQFILSSKKLLLSDSGFYLCAWSVGGTYEQYFGPGTRLTVT.

The count of this clone is one. The rearrangement links TRBV5-1 to TRBJ2-7, with D tentatively TRBD2 (7 bases). The CDR3 sequence is 15 residues long. Germline CDR1 and CDR2: SGHRS and YFSETQ. The germline V and J ends were trimmed by 4 bases and 2 bases, with 16 bases remaining between them. This CDR3 reads CASSLWAGAAYEQYF. CDR3 nucleotide sequence: TGCGCCAGCAGCCTTTGGGCGGGGGCTGCCTACGAGCAGTACTTC.

The chain employs TRBV6-6 and TRBJ1-1; no firm D call. Germline values: CDR1 MNHNY, CDR2 SVGAGI (reference sequence). Trimming left V 6 bases short and J 10 bases short, with 9 bases between. There are 10 residues in the CDR3. The CDR3 here is CASSRTGAFF. The CDR3 nucleotides are TGTGCCAGCAGCCGTACGGGAGCTTTCTTT.

This chain connects TRBV19 to TRBJ1-5; 8 nucleotides match TRBD1. Germline CDR1 and CDR2: LNHDA and SQIVND (reference sequence). CDR3 length equals 17 residues. V dropped 5 bases and J dropped 6; count of bases not matched to a gene: 15. The CDR3 reads CASSSTLQGALGQPQHF. In DNA, the CDR3 is TGTGCCAGTAGTTCAACCCTCCAGGGGGCGCTAGGTCAGCCCCAGCATTTT. The whole variable domain, remainder taken from reference TRBV19 and TRBJ1-5, is DGGITQSPKYLFRKEGQNVTLSCEQNLNHDAMYWYRQDPGQGLRLIYYSQIVNDFQKGDIAEGYSVSREKKESFPLTVTSAQKNPTAFYLCASSSTLQGALGQPQHFGDGTRLSIL.

In its sample, this clone was seen a few times. V is TRBV2 and J is TRBJ2-1, with TRBD2 identical over 10 bases. Germline V gene lookup returns CDR1 SNHLY and CDR2 FYNNEI. The V segment lost 5 bases and the J segment 2 bases; nucleotides outside the gene matches: 6. The CDR3 extends over 16 amino acids. CDR3 loop: CASSLFSGGPYNEQFF. CDR3 DNA sequence: TGTGCCAGCAGTCTTTTTAGCGGGGGGCCCTACAATGAGCAGTTCTTC.

The chain links TRBV7-6 to TRBJ2-7; D unresolved. The CDR3 is 14 residues long. Germline loops: CDR1 SGHVS, CDR2 FNYEAQ. V lost 2 bases and J lost 1, with 9 bases in between. CDR3 sequence reads: CASSLLAGSYEQYF. Here the CDR3 DNA reads TGTGCCAGCAGCTTACTGGCAGGTTCCTACGAGCAGTACTTC.

This chain uses TRBV29-1 with TRBJ2-7, with 7 bases fitting TRBD1. Per germline, CDR1 SQVTM and CDR2 ANQGSEA. The V and J ends lost 5 bases and 3 bases, in that order; junction bases with no gene match: 7. The CDR3 extends over 13 amino acids. For the CDR3, the DNA is TGCAGCGTTACTGGGGACAGCGTCTACGAGCAGTACTTC. This codes for CSVTGDSVYEQYF.

J is TRBJ1-2 and V is TRBV5-1; 12 nucleotides line up with TRBD1. V gave up 3 bases and J gave up 4 bases; unmatched junction bases: 16. Germline V gene sequence: CDR1 SGHRS, CDR2 YFSETQ. This CDR3 is built from 19 residues. The chain's CDR3 is CASSSTGTGGYGEPYGYTF. Written as DNA, the CDR3 is TGCGCCAGCAGCTCGACCGGGACAGGGGGCTACGGGGAACCCTATGGCTACACCTTC.

This chain links TRBV29-1 with TRBJ1-2, with no clear D. Germline V lookup: CDR1 SQVTM, CDR2 ANQGSEA. This CDR3 spans 13 amino acids. V lost 0 bases and J lost 4, with 9 bases in between. The CDR3 region is CSVEDPGIYGYTF. CDR3 nucleotide sequence: TGCAGCGTTGAAGATCCCGGGATCTATGGCTACACCTTC.

The V gene is TRBV28, the J gene TRBJ2-3; 11 bases are shared with TRBD2. The V gene end was trimmed by 2 bases and the J gene end by 5 bases; junction bases not matched to a gene: 9. The germline gives CDR1 MDHEN, CDR2 SYDVKM. The CDR3 contains 17 residues. CDR3 loop: CASSLAPPSGGRDTQYF. CDR3 sequence (DNA): TGTGCCAGCAGTTTAGCCCCCCCTAGCGGGGGGAGAGATACGCAGTATTTT. The full variable domain, in which reference TRBV28 and TRBJ2-3 provide the parts outside the CDR3, is DVKVTQSSRYLVKRTGEKVFLECVQDMDHENMFWYRQDPGLGLRLIYFSYDVKMKEKGDIPEGYSVSREKKERFSLILESASTNQTSMYLCASSLAPPSGGRDTQYFGPGTRLTVL.

This clone was observed a few times. The chain uses TRBV7-3 and TRBJ2-3, with 8 positions matching TRBD2. Germline assignment: CDR1 SGHTA and CDR2 FQGTGA. The CDR3 is 16 residues long. Trimming at V came to 5 bases and at J to 1 base, leaving 8 bases not matched to a gene. CDR3: CASSVPQAGGTDTQYF. The CDR3 nucleotides are TGTGCCAGCAGCGTCCCCCAAGCGGGGGGCACAGATACGCAGTATTTT.

This sequence joins TRBV13 and TRBJ1-5, with TRBD1 identical over 9 bases. This CDR3 region has 15 residues. Germline V CDR1 and CDR2: PRHDT, FYEKMQ (reference sequence). The V segment lost 0 bases and the J segment 5 bases; nucleotides outside the gene matches: 2. For the CDR3, the DNA is TGTGCCAGCAGCTTAGGCGGGACAGGGTATCAGCCCCAGCATTTT. This encodes CASSLGGTGYQPQHF.

This CDR3 reads CASRFSRQGPTYEQYF. As DNA, the CDR3 is TGCGCCAGCAGATTTAGCCGACAGGGCCCAACCTACGAGCAGTACTTC. The chain couples TRBV10-1 to TRBJ2-7; TRBD1 matches at 7 bases. This CDR3 spans 16 amino acids. V lost 6 bases to trimming and J lost 2 bases; unmatched junction nucleotides: 13. CDR1 is WNHNN, CDR2 SYGVQD, per germline (reference sequence).

This clone occurred a few times. This chain uses TRBV7-3 with TRBJ2-3; TRBD2 agrees at 11 bases. Germline V gives CDR1 SGHTA, CDR2 FQGTGA. V gave up 1 base and J gave up 5 bases; unmatched junction bases: 5. CDR3 length equals 16 residues. DNA of the CDR3: TGTGCCAGCAGCTTAAGTAGCGGGGGGGCCGGAGATACGCAGTATTTT. Amino acids: CASSLSSGGAGDTQYF.

The chain carries TRBV9 and TRBJ2-5, with D unresolved. V was cut by 3 bases and J by 2 bases, with 11 bases left in between. Germline V gene lookup returns CDR1 SGDLS and CDR2 YYNGEE. The CDR3 has 14 residues. The CDR3 reads CASSERLLQETQYF. CDR3 sequence (DNA): TGTGCCAGCAGCGAAAGACTGCTTCAAGAGACCCAGTACTTC.

J is TRBJ2-7 and V is TRBV18; TRBD1 aligns across 7 bases. V lost 4 bases to trimming and J lost 3 bases; unmatched junction nucleotides: 6. The germline V gene encodes CDR1 KGHSH and CDR2 LQKENI. The CDR3 length is 14 residues. CDR3 sequence (DNA): TGTGCCAGCTCACATCCAGGGGGTATCTACGAGCAGTACTTC. Its protein product is CASSHPGGIYEQYF.